This TCR beta chain was obtained from a study of neurological immune-mediated disorders. General study points: No expanded-clone CDR3 amino acid sequence recurred across subjects, suggesting private TCR-beta repertoires. Patients with HTLV-1-associated myelopathy showed the most TCR clonal expansion. Those with multiple sclerosis showed the least, falling below healthy controls.

The cDNA came from 5'RACE with 10-nucleotide random UMIs. Via MiXCR, TCRdb re-called the 5' RACE reads, giving one row per CDR3 protein. The table records 19,000 or so distinct CDR3 sequences, 12% to 15% of them present only once. The cell input for sorted libraries was approximately 1 million, and those cells were CD4+ or CD8+ T cells. CDR1 is SGHTA and CDR2 is FQGNSA in the germline V gene. After removal of 5 bases from V and 7 bases from J, the junction contained 6 bases not matched to a gene. This CDR3 is 16 amino acids long. There are many counts of this clonotype. As yet, its antigen is unknown. This receptor was obtained from an older woman with HTLV-1-associated myelopathy (HAM/TSP). Input material: CD4+ T cells from blood. V gene TRBV7-2 combines with J gene TRBJ2-1; 15 bases are a match to TRBD2. The CDR3 loop reads CASSHAGTSGGNEQFF. CDR3 DNA: TGTGCCAGCAGCCATGCTGGGACTAGCGGGGGGAATGAGCAGTTCTTC.